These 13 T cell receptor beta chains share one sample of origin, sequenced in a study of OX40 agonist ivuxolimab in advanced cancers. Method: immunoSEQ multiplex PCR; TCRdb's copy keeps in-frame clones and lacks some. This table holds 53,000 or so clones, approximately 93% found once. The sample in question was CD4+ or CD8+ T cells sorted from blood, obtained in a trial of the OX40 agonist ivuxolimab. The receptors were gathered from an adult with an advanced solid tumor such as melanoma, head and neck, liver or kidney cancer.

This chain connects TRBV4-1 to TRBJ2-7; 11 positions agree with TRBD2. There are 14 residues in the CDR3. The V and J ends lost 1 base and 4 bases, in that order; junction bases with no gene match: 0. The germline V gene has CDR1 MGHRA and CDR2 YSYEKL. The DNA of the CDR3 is TGCGCCAGCAGCCAAGGGACTAGCGGGTACGAGCAGTACTTC. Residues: CASSQGTSGYEQYF.

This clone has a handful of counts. The CDR3 coding sequence is TGCAGCGTTGATTTTCGGGCCGGGGAGCTGTTTTTT. It encodes CSVDFRAGELFF. The chain has TRBV29-1 and TRBJ2-2, with no clear D. Trimming removed 3 bases from V and 6 bases from J, with 8 bases in between. This CDR3 region has 12 residues. Germline CDR1 reads SQVTM; CDR2 reads ANQGSEA.

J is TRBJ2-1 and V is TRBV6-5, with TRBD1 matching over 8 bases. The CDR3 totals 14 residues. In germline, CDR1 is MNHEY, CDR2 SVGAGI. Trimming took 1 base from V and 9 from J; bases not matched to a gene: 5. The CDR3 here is CASSYYDRGSEQFF. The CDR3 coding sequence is TGTGCCAGCAGTTACTACGACAGGGGAAGTGAGCAGTTCTTC.

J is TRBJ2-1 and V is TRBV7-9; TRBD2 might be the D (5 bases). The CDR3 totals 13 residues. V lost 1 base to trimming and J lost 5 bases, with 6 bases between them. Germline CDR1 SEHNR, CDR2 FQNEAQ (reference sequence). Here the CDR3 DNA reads TGTGCCAGCAGCTTAGTACTAGACAATGAGCAGTTCTTC. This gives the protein CASSLVLDNEQFF.

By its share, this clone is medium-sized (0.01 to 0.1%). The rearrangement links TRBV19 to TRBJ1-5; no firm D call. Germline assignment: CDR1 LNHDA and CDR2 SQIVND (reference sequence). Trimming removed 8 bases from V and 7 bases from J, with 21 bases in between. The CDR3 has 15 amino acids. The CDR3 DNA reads TGTGCCAGTTCCCCTTGGGCCTCGGAGAGGCAGCCCCAGCATTTT. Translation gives CASSPWASERQPQHF.

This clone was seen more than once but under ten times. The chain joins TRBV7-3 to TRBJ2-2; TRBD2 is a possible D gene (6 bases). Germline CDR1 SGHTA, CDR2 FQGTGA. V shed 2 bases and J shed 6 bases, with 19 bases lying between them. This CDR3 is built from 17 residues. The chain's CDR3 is CASSLVRGRQLAGELFF. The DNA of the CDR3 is TGTGCCAGCAGCTTAGTGCGGGGCAGACAGTTGGCCGGGGAGCTGTTTTTT.

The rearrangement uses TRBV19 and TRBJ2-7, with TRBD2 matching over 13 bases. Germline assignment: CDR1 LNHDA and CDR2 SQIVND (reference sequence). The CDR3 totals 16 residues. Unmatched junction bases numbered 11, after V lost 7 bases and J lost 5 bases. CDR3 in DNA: TGTGCCAGTACCATCACCGGGACTAGCGGGATCAACGAGCAGTACTTC. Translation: CASTITGTSGINEQYF. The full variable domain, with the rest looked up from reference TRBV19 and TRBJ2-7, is DGGITQSPKYLFRKEGQNVTLSCEQNLNHDAMYWYRQDPGQGLRLIYYSQIVNDFQKGDIAEGYSVSREKKESFPLTVTSAQKNPTAFYLCASTITGTSGINEQYFGPGTRLTVT.

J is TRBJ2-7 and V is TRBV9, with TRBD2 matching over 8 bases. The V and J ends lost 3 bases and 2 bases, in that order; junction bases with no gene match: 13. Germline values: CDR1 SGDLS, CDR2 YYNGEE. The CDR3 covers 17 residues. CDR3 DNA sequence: TGTGCCAGCAGCGAGCGGGTCGGGACTAGGGCCCCCTACGAGCAGTACTTC. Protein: CASSERVGTRAPYEQYF. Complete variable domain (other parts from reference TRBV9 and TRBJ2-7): DSGVTQTPKHLITATGQRVTLRCSPRSGDLSVYWYQQSLDQGLQFLIQYYNGEERAKGNILERFSAQQFPDLHSELNLSSLELGDSALYFCASSERVGTRAPYEQYFGPGTRLTVT.

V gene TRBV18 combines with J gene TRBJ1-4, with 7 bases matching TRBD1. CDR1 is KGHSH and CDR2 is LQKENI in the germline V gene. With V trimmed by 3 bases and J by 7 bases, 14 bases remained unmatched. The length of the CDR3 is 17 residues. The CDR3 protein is CASSPSGKGALGEKLFF. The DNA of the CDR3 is TGTGCCAGCTCACCGTCCGGGAAGGGGGCTCTGGGTGAAAAACTGTTTTTT.

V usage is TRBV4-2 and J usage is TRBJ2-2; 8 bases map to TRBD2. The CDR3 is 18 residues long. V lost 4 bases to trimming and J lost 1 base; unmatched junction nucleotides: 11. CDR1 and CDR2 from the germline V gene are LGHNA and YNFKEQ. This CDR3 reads CASSPHHLAGRNTGELFF. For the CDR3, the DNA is TGTGCCAGCAGCCCTCACCACCTAGCGGGCCGGAACACCGGGGAGCTGTTTTTT.

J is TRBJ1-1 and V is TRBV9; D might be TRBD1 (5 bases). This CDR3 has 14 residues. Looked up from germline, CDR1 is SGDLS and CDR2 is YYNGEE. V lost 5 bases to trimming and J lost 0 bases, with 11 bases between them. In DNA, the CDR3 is TGTGCCAGCAGTACAGGTTCCATGAACACTGAAGCTTTCTTT. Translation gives CASSTGSMNTEAFF.

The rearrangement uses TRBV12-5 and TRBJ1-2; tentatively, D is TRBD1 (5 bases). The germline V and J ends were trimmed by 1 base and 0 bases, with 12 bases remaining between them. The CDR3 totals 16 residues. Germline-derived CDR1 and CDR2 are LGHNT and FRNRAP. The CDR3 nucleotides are TGTGCTAGTGGTTTGGCCGGGACGACGTCTAACTATGGCTACACCTTC. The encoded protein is CASGLAGTTSNYGYTF.

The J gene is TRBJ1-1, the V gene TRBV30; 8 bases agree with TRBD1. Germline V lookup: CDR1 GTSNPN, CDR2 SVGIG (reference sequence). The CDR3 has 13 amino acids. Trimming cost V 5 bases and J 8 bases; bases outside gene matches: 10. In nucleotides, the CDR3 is TGTGCCTGGGCCGGGACAGGAGCCATAGAAGCTTTCTTT. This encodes CAWAGTGAIEAFF.